This record covers a single T cell receptor (beta chain). This sample is part of a study of shared clonotypes between healthy human individuals. Sequenced by immunoSEQ multiplex PCR; TCRdb stores in-frame clones only, minus some. The sample contains about 2.4 million clones, roughly 93% of which appear only once. Germline V gene data show CDR1 as SQVTM and CDR2 as ANQGSEA. This CDR3 is 12 amino acids long. The sequenced sample was naive CD4+ T cells from PBMCs. As to subset: CD45RA+ positively selected. The source is a man aged 18 to 35 in good health. Some clones in this sample may be carry-over from other donors' samples. The V gene is TRBV29-1, the J gene TRBJ2-5; D is ambiguous. The end of the DNA is better explained by TRBJ2-7, so the J call may be wrong. Here the CDR3 reads CSVMFGSYEQYF. For the CDR3, the DNA is TGCAGCGTTATGTTCGGAAGCTACGAGCAGTACTTC.